This paragraph covers one T cell receptor (beta chain) sequence. Its antigen is unidentified. The sample is drawn from a study of T cells expressing NK-cell markers. Overall study: Each TCR beta repertoire originated in sorted T cells that were CD3+CD56+NKG2C+, CD3+CD56+NKG2C- or CD3+CD56-NKG2C+. Serological testing identified seven of the eight sequenced donors as HCMV-seropositive and one as seronegative. Study-wide points: In several donors, dominant clonotypes made up 28.3-60.1% of CD3+CD56-NKG2C+ cells.

The CDR3 totals 16 residues. Germline V gene lookup returns CDR1 SEHNR and CDR2 FQNEAQ (reference sequence). Beta-chain TCR cDNA was generated via 5'RACE template switching with UMIs. TCRdb re-called the 5' RACE reads; every CDR3 protein appears as one record, without DNA. The sample data list about 380,000 distinct CDR3 sequences. What was sequenced was blood T cells: a sorted CD56 or NKG2C T cell subset, CD4+ or CD8+ T cells, or bulk PBMC T cells (not recorded which). The chain uses TRBV7-9 and TRBJ1-1; TCRdb names TRBD1, which stays unverified in the absence of DNA. This receptor was taken from a man aged 18 to 69 in good health. This CDR3 is CASSLLRGARDVEAFF.